This is a list of T cell receptor beta chains from one sample in a study of T cell responses to AZD1222 COVID-19 vaccine. Sequenced by immunoSEQ multiplex PCR; TCRdb stores in-frame clones only, minus some. The sample yields about 45,000 clones, approximately 90% seen once. The sequencing used peripheral blood, collected 28 days after the second AZD1222 dose. The receptors derive from an adult who received the AZD1222 COVID-19 vaccine. CDR3s include the opening cysteine and the closing phenylalanine or tryptophan. Each record gives: D gene, clone size, V gene, J gene, CDR3 DNA, CDR3 protein. D genes are given only for firm matches. Clone size appears in some rows only: once, few, many, or a class for an expanded clone.

.	.	TRBV5-1	TRBJ1-1	TGCGCCAGCAGGGAGCCTGGGGCGACTGAAGCTTTCTTT	CASREPGATEAFF
.	.	TRBV6-5	TRBJ2-7	TGTGCCAGCAGTTACTCCGGCGAGCAGTACTTC	CASSYSGEQYF
.	.	TRBV7-8	TRBJ1-2	TGTGCCAGCAGCTTAGCCGCAGGTGGGGGAGGCTACACCTTC	CASSLAAGGGGYTF
TRBD1	.	TRBV4-1	TRBJ1-5	TGCGCCAGCAGCGGCCCCGGGACAGGGATAAATCAGCCCCAGCATTTT	CASSGPGTGINQPQHF
TRBD1	.	TRBV2	TRBJ1-2	TGTGCCAGCAAAACAGGGGTACACTATGGCTACACCTTC	CASKTGVHYGYTF
.	.	TRBV5-4	TRBJ2-1	TGTGCCAGCAGCTTGGGGGTCCAAAGCTCCTACAATGAGCAGTTCTTC	CASSLGVQSSYNEQFF
TRBD1	.	TRBV10-3	TRBJ2-3	TGTGCCATCAGTGAGAACGGACAGGGCAGCTTGGGGGATACGCAGTATTTT	CAISENGQGSLGDTQYF
.	.	TRBV6-5	TRBJ1-4	TGTGCCAGCAGCCTACAGGAGGCTAATGAAAAACTGTTTTTT	CASSLQEANEKLFF
.	once	TRBV27	TRBJ1-1	TGTGCCAGCAGTTTAGGGGGGGGAACTGAAGCTTTCTTT	CASSLGGGTEAFF
.	.	TRBV4-1	TRBJ1-4	TGCGCCAGCAGCCAAGACAGGGCGGGGGAAAAACTGTTTTTT	CASSQDRAGEKLFF
TRBD2	.	TRBV11-2	TRBJ2-7	TGTGCCAGCACCGAAATAGCGGGAACTCGCGGGCAGTACTTC	CASTEIAGTRGQYF
.	.	TRBV7-2	TRBJ2-7	TGTGCCAGCAGCCGCCCGGGACGGATGTACGAGCAGTACTTC	CASSRPGRMYEQYF
.	.	TRBV4-1	TRBJ2-2	TGCGCCAGCAGCCATCTTTGGGAGGACACCGGGGAGCTGTTTTTT	CASSHLWEDTGELFF
TRBD2	once	TRBV29-1	TRBJ2-3	TGCAGCACTAGCGACACAGATACGCAGTATTTT	CSTSDTDTQYF
.	.	TRBV5-4	TRBJ2-7	TGTGCCAGCAGTTTCCCGGGTAGCTACGAGCAGTACTTC	CASSFPGSYEQYF
TRBD1	.	TRBV9	TRBJ2-3	TGTGCCAGCAGCGCCCGGGACAGAGATACGCAGTATTTT	CASSARDRDTQYF
.	.	TRBV7-2	TRBJ1-1	TGTGCCAGCAGCTTAGTGGGGCCTAGTACTGAAGCTTTCTTT	CASSLVGPSTEAFF
.	.	TRBV7-9	TRBJ2-2	TGTGCCAGCAGCCCCTACACCGGGGAGCTGTTTTTT	CASSPYTGELFF
TRBD1	.	TRBV11-2	TRBJ1-3	TGTGCCAGCAGCGAGACAGGGGAAGGAAACACCATATATTTT	CASSETGEGNTIYF
.	.	TRBV3-1/TRBV3-2	TRBJ2-2	TGTGCCAGCAGCCAACATACAGCCACCGGGGAGCTGTTTTTT	CASSQHTATGELFF
.	.	TRBV13	TRBJ1-1	TGTGCCAGCAGCCGGCAAGGGGGCACTGAAGCTTTCTTT	CASSRQGGTEAFF
.	.	TRBV9	TRBJ2-1	TGTGCCAGCACGGGGACCAGCGGAGCCTACAATGAGCAGTTCTTC	CASTGTSGAYNEQFF
TRBD2	.	TRBV4-2	TRBJ2-1	TGTGCCAGCAGCCAATCTGAGCGGGAGGGCCTCAGGCAGTTCTTC	CASSQSEREGLRQFF
TRBD2	.	TRBV7-2	TRBJ2-3	TGTGCCAGCAGCTCGAGGGCAAGCGGGAGCGGTGATACGCAGTATTTT	CASSSRASGSGDTQYF
.	once	TRBV7-9	TRBJ2-2	TGTGCCAGCAGCTTAGGGGTCGGCGGGGAGCTGTTTTTT	CASSLGVGGELFF
.	once	TRBV20-1	TRBJ1-1	TGCAGTGCTAGTTGGGCGGACTGGGGGGTGGCTTTCTTT	CSASWADWGVAFF
.	.	TRBV10-2	TRBJ2-3	TGCGCCAGCAGTAGACCCCCCTACGGGAGAGGAGATACGCAGTATTTT	CASSRPPYGRGDTQYF
.	few	TRBV2	TRBJ2-2	TGTGCCAGCAGTGATTTAGGGACCACCACCGGGGAGCTGTTTTTT	CASSDLGTTTGELFF
TRBD2	.	TRBV7-3	TRBJ2-1	TGTGCCAGCAGCCCCCACGGACTAGTGGGAACGTGGGGCGGTGAGCAGTTCTTC	CASSPHGLVGTWGGEQFF
.	.	TRBV27	TRBJ1-5	TGTGCCAGCAGAAGACGGGATAATCAGCCCCAGCATTTT	CASRRRDNQPQHF
.	.	TRBV2	TRBJ2-3	TGTGCCAGCAGTGACGTCGGAACTAGCACAGATACGCAGTATTTT	CASSDVGTSTDTQYF
.	.	TRBV29-1	TRBJ2-5	TGCAGCGTTGAAGTCCAACAAGAGACCCAGTACTTC	CSVEVQQETQYF
TRBD2	few	TRBV4-2	TRBJ2-3	TGTGCCAGCAGCCAAGGACTAGCGGGAGTTATAGATACGCAGTATTTT	CASSQGLAGVIDTQYF
.	.	TRBV7-9	TRBJ2-7	TGTGCCAGCAGCTTAGATGGCGGGATTTCCTACGAGCAGTACTTC	CASSLDGGISYEQYF
TRBD1	.	TRBV5-5	TRBJ2-5	TGTGCCAGCAGCGGGACGACAGGGGAAGGAGAGACCCAGTACTTC	CASSGTTGEGETQYF
TRBD2	.	TRBV2	TRBJ2-7	TGTGCCAGCAGAGCGGGACTAGCGCCCGCCTACGAGCAGTACTTC	CASRAGLAPAYEQYF
TRBD2	.	TRBV19	TRBJ2-1	TGTGCCAGTAGTCTGAGCGGGAGCTCCTACAATGAGCAGTTCTTC	CASSLSGSSYNEQFF
TRBD1	.	TRBV27	TRBJ1-2	TGTGCCAGCAGTGACAGGGGTTCTGGCTACACCTTC	CASSDRGSGYTF
.	.	TRBV4-1	TRBJ1-1	TGCGCCAGCAGCCCGGCCTGGGGGCAGAACACTGAAGCTTTCTTT	CASSPAWGQNTEAFF
.	once	TRBV12-2	TRBJ2-3	TGTGCAAGTCGCTTGGGACTAGCGGGAGTTGGTACGCAGTATTTT	CASRLGLAGVGTQYF
.	.	TRBV7-2	TRBJ1-4	TGTGCCAGCAGCCTAAGACAGGCTAATGAAAAACTGTTTTTT	CASSLRQANEKLFF
.	.	TRBV6-5	TRBJ1-1	TGTGCCAGCACCATAACAGGGTCCGACACTGAAGCTTTCTTT	CASTITGSDTEAFF
.	.	TRBV10-2	TRBJ1-1	TGCGCCAGCAGTCCCCCTGGGGGGAACACTGAAGCTTTCTTT	CASSPPGGNTEAFF
.	.	TRBV6-4	TRBJ2-3	TGTGCCAGCAGTGACAGGGCCACAGATACGCAGTATTTT	CASSDRATDTQYF
TRBD2	.	TRBV14	TRBJ2-5	TGTGCCAGCAGCCAACGATTGCTAGCGGCCAGAGAGACCCAGTACTTC	CASSQRLLAARETQYF
TRBD1	.	TRBV5-1	TRBJ1-1	TGCGCCAGCAGCTTGGGGACAGGGGGCCGGGGCACTGAAGCTTTCTTT	CASSLGTGGRGTEAFF
TRBD2	once	TRBV4-1	TRBJ2-7	TGCGCCAGCAGCCAAGATGGGAGGACTAGCGAAGAGCAGTACTTC	CASSQDGRTSEEQYF
.	.	TRBV6-5	TRBJ2-2	TGTGCCAGCAGTTATGGGGACGTGGCGATCACCGGGGAGCTGTTTTTT	CASSYGDVAITGELFF
.	once	TRBV10-2	TRBJ2-1	TGCGCCAGCAGTGGAAGGTCGGTGGTTCGAGAGCAGTTCTTC	CASSGRSVVREQFF
.	.	TRBV30	TRBJ1-5	TGTGCCTGGAGTGCCGGAAGCAATCAGCCCCAGCATTTT	CAWSAGSNQPQHF
TRBD1	.	TRBV4-1	TRBJ1-2	TGCGCCAGCAGCCGGGGAGGACAGGGGACCTATGGCTACACCTTC	CASSRGGQGTYGYTF
TRBD2	.	TRBV4-3	TRBJ2-1	TGCGCCAGCAGCCAATTTGGGAGCGGGAGGATCTCCTACAATGAGCAGTTCTTC	CASSQFGSGRISYNEQFF
TRBD1	.	TRBV5-1	TRBJ2-7	TGCGCCAGCAGCCAGATGACGGGACAGGGAAACGAGCAGTACTTC	CASSQMTGQGNEQYF
.	.	TRBV4-1	TRBJ2-1	TGCGCCAGCAGCCAAATAGGGCTAGCGGAGCAGTTCTTC	CASSQIGLAEQFF